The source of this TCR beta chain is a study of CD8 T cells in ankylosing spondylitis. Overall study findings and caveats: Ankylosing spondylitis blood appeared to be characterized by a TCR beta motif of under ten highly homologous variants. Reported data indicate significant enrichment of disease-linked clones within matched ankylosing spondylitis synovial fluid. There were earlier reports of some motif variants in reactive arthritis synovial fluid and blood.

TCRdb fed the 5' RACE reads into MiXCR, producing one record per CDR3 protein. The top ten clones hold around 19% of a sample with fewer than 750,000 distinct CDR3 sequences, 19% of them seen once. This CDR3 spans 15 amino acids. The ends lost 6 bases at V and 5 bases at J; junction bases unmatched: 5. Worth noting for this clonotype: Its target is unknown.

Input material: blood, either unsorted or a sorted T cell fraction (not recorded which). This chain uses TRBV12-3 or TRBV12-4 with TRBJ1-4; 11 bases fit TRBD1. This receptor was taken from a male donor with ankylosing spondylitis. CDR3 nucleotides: TGTGCCAGCAGCCCTGGGGACAGGGGGAATGAAAAACTGTTTTTT. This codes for CASSPGDRGNEKLFF.